This passage covers 5 T cell receptor beta chains from one sample sequenced in a study of blood T cell repertoires in COVID-19. The assay was immunoSEQ multiplex PCR, and TCRdb's table has in-frame clones only and misses some. The sample records about 40,000 clones, approximately 83% being singletons. Sequenced material: peripheral blood. These receptors were obtained from a woman aged 55-69 years with acute or convalescent COVID-19.

The V and J genes are TRBV7-9 and TRBJ1-1; perhaps TRBD1 as D (5 bases). Germline loops: CDR1 SEHNR, CDR2 FQNEAQ (reference sequence). The length of the CDR3 is 14 residues. Trimming shortened V by 5 bases and J by 2 bases, and 12 bases separated the two germline ends. CDR3 nucleotide sequence: TGTGCCAGCAGCCCCTCGGGGGGAAACACTGAAGCTTTCTTT. Amino acids: CASSPSGGNTEAFF. Complete variable domain (other parts from reference TRBV7-9 and TRBJ1-1): DTGVSQNPRHKITKRGQNVTFRCDPISEHNRLYWYRQTLGQGPEFLTYFQNEAQLEKSRLLSDRFSAERPKGSFSTLEIQRTEQGDSAMYLCASSPSGGNTEAFFGQGTRLTVV.

V and J are TRBV3-1 (or the pseudogene TRBV3-2) and TRBJ2-1; weak D call: TRBD1 (5 bases). Trimming took off 0 bases at V and 6 bases at J, with 15 bases between the two ends. Germline values: CDR1 LGHDT, CDR2 YNNKEL (reference sequence). This CDR3 spans 16 amino acids. Here the CDR3 reads CASSQDRSGLSNEQFF. The CDR3 region has the DNA TGTGCCAGCAGCCAAGACCGGTCAGGGCTGTCCAATGAGCAGTTCTTC.

This chain connects TRBV28 to TRBJ1-5, with D possibly matching TRBD1 (6 bases). The V end was cut by 4 bases, the J end by 4 bases, with 17 bases between. Per germline, CDR1 MDHEN and CDR2 SYDVKM. The CDR3 is 16 amino acids. The CDR3 is CASSSVGRGLNQPQHF. The CDR3 DNA follows: TGTGCCAGCAGTTCAGTGGGCAGGGGACTAAATCAGCCCCAGCATTTT.

The chain uses TRBV9 and TRBJ2-6; 9 nucleotides line up with TRBD1. This CDR3 has 18 residues. The V segment lost 2 bases and the J segment 2 bases; nucleotides outside the gene matches: 8. CDR1 SGDLS and CDR2 YYNGEE come from the germline V gene. The CDR3 is CASSVGTGKNAGANVLTF. The CDR3 DNA reads as TGTGCCAGCAGCGTTGGGACAGGGAAAAATGCTGGGGCCAACGTCCTGACTTTC.

The V call is TRBV5-1, the J call TRBJ1-3, with 11 bases identical to TRBD1. J was trimmed by 2 bases and V by 2 bases; bases with no gene match: 12. The germline CDR1 and CDR2 sequences are SGHRS and YFSETQ. The CDR3 length is 19 residues. The CDR3 DNA reads as TGCGCCAGCAGCTTCGTTCGGACAGGGGGCGGTTGGGCTGGAAACACCATATATTTT. Its protein is CASSFVRTGGGWAGNTIYF.